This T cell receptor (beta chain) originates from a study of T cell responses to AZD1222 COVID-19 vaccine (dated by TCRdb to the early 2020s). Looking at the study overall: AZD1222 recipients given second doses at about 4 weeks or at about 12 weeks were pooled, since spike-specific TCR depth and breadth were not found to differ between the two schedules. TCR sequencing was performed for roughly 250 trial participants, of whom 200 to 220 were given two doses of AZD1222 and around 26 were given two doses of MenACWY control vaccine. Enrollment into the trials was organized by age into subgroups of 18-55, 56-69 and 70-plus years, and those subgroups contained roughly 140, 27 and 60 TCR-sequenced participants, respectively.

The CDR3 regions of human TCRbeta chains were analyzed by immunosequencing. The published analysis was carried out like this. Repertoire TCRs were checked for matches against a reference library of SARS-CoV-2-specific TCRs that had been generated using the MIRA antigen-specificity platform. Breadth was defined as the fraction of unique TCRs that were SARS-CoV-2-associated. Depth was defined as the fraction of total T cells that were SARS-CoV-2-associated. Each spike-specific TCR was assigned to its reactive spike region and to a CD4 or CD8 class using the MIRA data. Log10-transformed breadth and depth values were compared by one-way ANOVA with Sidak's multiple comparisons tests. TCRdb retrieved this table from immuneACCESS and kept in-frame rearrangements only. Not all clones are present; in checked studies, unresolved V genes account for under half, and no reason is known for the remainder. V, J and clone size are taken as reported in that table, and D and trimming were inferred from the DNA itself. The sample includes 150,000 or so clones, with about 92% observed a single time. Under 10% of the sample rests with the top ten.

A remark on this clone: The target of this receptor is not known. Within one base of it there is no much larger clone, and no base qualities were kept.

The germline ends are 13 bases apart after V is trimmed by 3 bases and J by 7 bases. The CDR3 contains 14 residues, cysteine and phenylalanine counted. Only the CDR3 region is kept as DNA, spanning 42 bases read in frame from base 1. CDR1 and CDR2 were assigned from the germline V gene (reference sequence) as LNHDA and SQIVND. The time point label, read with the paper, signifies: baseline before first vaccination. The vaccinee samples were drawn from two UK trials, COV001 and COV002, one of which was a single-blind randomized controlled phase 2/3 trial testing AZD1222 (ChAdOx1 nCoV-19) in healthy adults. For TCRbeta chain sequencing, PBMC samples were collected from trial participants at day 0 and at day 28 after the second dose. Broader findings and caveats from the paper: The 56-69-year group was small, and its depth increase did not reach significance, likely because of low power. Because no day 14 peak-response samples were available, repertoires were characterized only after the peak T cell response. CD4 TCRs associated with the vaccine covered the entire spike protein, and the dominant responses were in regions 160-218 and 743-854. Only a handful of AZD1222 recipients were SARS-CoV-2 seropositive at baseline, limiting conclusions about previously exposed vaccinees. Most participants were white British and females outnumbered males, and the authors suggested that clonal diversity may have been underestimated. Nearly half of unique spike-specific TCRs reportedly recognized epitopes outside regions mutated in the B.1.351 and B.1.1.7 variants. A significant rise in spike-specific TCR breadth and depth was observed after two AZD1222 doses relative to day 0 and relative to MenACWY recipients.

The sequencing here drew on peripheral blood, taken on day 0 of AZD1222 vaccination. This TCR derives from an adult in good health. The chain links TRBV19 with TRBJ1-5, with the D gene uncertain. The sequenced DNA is TGTGCCAGTAGTATGGTAGCGGGAGGCCAGCCCCAGCATTTT. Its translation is CASSMVAGGQPQHF.